Sequencing of this TCR beta chain was carried out in a study of T cells after yellow fever vaccination. A universal primer site and UMIs were added as TCR cDNA was made by 5'RACE template switching. TCRdb used MiXCR to reprocess the 5' RACE reads, holding one entry per CDR3 protein. This table has under 600,000 distinct CDR3 sequences, about a fifth appearing once. Trimming cost V 2 bases and J 4 bases, with 9 bases left between them. Germline CDR1 and CDR2: WSHSY and SAAADI. The CDR3 runs to 14 residues. This clonotype came up a few times. The receptor's source is a man younger than 30 who received the YFV17D yellow fever vaccine. The sequencing here drew on PBMCs, taken roughly 23 days after the first yellow fever vaccination. The V call is TRBV10-2, the J call TRBJ1-5; D possibly corresponds to TRBD1 (5 bases). CDR3 residues: CASSEGGANQPQHF. In DNA form, the CDR3 reads TGCGCCAGCAGTGAGGGGGGAGCAAATCAGCCCCAGCATTTT.